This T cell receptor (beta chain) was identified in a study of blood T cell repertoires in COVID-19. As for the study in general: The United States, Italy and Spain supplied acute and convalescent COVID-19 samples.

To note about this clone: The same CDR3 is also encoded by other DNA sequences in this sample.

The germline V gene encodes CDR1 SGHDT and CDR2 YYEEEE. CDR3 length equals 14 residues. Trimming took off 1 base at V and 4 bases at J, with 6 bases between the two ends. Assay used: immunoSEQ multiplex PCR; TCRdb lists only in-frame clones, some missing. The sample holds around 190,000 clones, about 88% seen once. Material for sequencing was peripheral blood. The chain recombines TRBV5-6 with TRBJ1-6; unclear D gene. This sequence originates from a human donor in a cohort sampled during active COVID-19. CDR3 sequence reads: CASSLPGYNSPLHF. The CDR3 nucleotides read TGTGCCAGCAGCTTGCCGGGGTATAATTCACCCCTCCACTTT.